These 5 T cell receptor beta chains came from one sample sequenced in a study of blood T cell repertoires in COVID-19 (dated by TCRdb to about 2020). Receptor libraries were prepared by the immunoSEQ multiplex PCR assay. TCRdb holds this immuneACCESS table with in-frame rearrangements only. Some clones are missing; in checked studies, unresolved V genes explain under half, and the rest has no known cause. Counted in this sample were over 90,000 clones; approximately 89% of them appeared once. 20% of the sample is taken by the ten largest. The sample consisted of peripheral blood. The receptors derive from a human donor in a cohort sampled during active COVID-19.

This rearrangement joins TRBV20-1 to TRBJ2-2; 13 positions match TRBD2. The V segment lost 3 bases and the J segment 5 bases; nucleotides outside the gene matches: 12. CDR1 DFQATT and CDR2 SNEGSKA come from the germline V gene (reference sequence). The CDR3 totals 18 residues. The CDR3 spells CSASLRGLAGRLTGELFF. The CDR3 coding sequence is TGCAGTGCTAGTCTCCGGGGACTAGCGGGAAGATTAACCGGGGAGCTGTTTTTT.

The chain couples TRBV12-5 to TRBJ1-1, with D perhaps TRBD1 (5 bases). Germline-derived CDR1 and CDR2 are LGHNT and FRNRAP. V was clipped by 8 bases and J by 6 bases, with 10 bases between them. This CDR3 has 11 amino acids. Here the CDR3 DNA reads TGTGCTAGTTGGGGGGAATCTGAAGCTTTCTTT. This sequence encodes CASWGESEAFF.

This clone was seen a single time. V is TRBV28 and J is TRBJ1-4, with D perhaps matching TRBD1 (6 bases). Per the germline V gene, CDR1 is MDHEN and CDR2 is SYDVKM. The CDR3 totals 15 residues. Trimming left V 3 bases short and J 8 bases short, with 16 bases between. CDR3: CASSFQTGGEEKLFF. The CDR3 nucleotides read TGTGCCAGCAGTTTCCAGACAGGTGGGGAGGAAAAACTGTTTTTT. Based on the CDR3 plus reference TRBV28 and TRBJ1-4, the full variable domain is DVKVTQSSRYLVKRTGEKVFLECVQDMDHENMFWYRQDPGLGLRLIYFSYDVKMKEKGDIPEGYSVSREKKERFSLILESASTNQTSMYLCASSFQTGGEEKLFFGSGTQLSVL.

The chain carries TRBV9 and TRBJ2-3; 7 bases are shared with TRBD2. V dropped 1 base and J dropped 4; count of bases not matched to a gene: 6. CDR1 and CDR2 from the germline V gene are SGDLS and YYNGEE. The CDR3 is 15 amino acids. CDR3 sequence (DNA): TGTGCCAGCAGCGTAACGAGCGGGAAGGCAGATACGCAGTATTTT. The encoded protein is CASSVTSGKADTQYF.

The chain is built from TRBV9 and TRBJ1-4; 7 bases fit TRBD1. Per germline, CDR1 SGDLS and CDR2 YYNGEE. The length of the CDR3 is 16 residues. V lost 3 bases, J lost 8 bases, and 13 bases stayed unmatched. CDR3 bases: TGTGCCAGCAGCGCGTATACCGGGACAGTTGGGGAAAAACTGTTTTTT. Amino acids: CASSAYTGTVGEKLFF.